Following are 17 T cell receptor beta chains from one sample sequenced in a study of shared clonotypes between healthy human individuals. Here immunoSEQ multiplex PCR was the method, and the copy in TCRdb shows in-frame clones only, minus some. The sample comprises approximately 2.5 million clones, around nine tenths of which are singletons, and about 0.13% rests with the top ten. The sample was naive CD4+ T cells sorted from blood. Subset given: CD45RA+ positively selected. These receptors were collected from a young man in good health.

The chain has TRBV4-1 and TRBJ2-7; possibly TRBD1 for D (5 bases). V was trimmed by 1 base and J by 3 bases, leaving 16 bases between them. This CDR3 is built from 16 residues. Germline CDR1 and CDR2: MGHRA and YSYEKL. The CDR3 reads CASSQGGGRGLYEQYF. The CDR3, as DNA: TGCGCCAGCAGCCAAGGGGGTGGTAGGGGCCTCTACGAGCAGTACTTC.

CDR3 nucleotide sequence: TGTGCCAGCAGTACTGACAGATTCTACGAGCAGTACTTC. Its translation is CASSTDRFYEQYF. V usage is TRBV7-8 and J usage is TRBJ2-7, with D perhaps TRBD1 (5 bases). The CDR3 contains 13 residues. Germline lookup yields CDR1 SGHVS and CDR2 FQNEAQ. With 6 bases removed from V and 3 bases from J, the gap between germline ends came to 12 bases.

The rearrangement uses TRBV30 and TRBJ2-5, with D maybe TRBD1 (6 bases). CDR3 size: 13 residues. The ends were cut back, 4 bases at V and 2 bases at J, with 11 bases in the middle. Germline assignment: CDR1 GTSNPN and CDR2 SVGIG (reference sequence). CDR3 sequence (DNA): TGTGCCTGGACCGTGGACAGTCAAGAGACCCAGTACTTC. Translating gives CAWTVDSQETQYF.

This chain joins TRBV10-1 and TRBJ1-5, with D perhaps matching TRBD1 (5 bases). V lost 5 bases to trimming and J lost 6 bases, with 11 bases between them. The CDR3 spans 13 residues. In germline, CDR1 is WNHNN, CDR2 SYGVQD (reference sequence). The CDR3 bases are TGCGCCAGCAGTTGGGGGACCGGTCAGCCCCAGCATTTT. Its protein is CASSWGTGQPQHF.

A single count supports this clone. The chain recombines TRBV30 with TRBJ1-3; D not certain. CDR3 length: 15 amino acids. V was cut by 3 bases and J by 0 bases, with 12 bases left in between. Germline V gene sequence: CDR1 GTSNPN, CDR2 SVGIG (reference sequence). Written as DNA, the CDR3 is TGTGCCTGGAGCAGAGACGGAAGCTCTGGAAACACCATATATTTT. This encodes CAWSRDGSSGNTIYF.

This chain links TRBV19 with TRBJ1-6, with TRBD1 as a possible D gene (5 bases). V lost 7 bases, J lost 6 bases, and 16 bases lay in between. Per germline, CDR1 LNHDA and CDR2 SQIVND (reference sequence). The CDR3 sequence is 15 residues long. In DNA, the CDR3 is TGTGCCAGTAACTTTCCCTCGCAGGGTAATTCACCCCTCCACTTT. Translated, it gives CASNFPSQGNSPLHF.

The V and J genes are TRBV6-5 and TRBJ2-5; 13 nucleotides line up with TRBD2. Germline loops: CDR1 MNHEY, CDR2 SVGAGI. This CDR3 has 15 amino acids. After removal of 4 bases from V and 4 bases from J, the junction contained 3 bases not matched to a gene. In DNA form, the CDR3 reads TGTGCCAGCAGTTCACTAGCGGGGGGGCCAGAGACCCAGTACTTC. Protein: CASSSLAGGPETQYF.

The table lists this clone with a count of one. Other DNA sequences in the sample encode the same CDR3. The genes are TRBV6-5 and TRBJ1-2; 11 bases fit TRBD1. V lost 2 bases to trimming and J lost 3 bases; unmatched junction nucleotides: 2. This CDR3 is built from 15 residues. CDR1 and CDR2 from the germline V gene are MNHEY and SVGAGI. In DNA, the CDR3 is TGTGCCAGCAGTTACAGGGACAGGGGGGACTATGGCTACACCTTC. This encodes CASSYRDRGDYGYTF.

The rearrangement joins TRBV28 to TRBJ2-5; D remains unclear. Germline V gene sequence: CDR1 MDHEN, CDR2 SYDVKM. V lost 4 bases to trimming and J lost 5 bases, with 14 bases between them. CDR3 length: 14 amino acids. As DNA, the CDR3 is TGTGCCAGCAGTTGGGCCCTAGGAATCGAGACCCAGTACTTC. Translating it yields CASSWALGIETQYF.

This clone has a handful of counts. The V call is TRBV7-9, the J call TRBJ1-4; a weak D match, TRBD1 (5 bases). This CDR3 comprises 16 residues. Trimming took 0 bases from V and 6 from J, leaving 14 bases between them. CDR1 SEHNR and CDR2 FQNEAQ come from the germline V gene (reference sequence). The CDR3 coding sequence is TGTGCCAGCAGCTTAGCGGTTGGGGGAATGGATGAAAAACTGTTTTTT. It specifies CASSLAVGGMDEKLFF.

The chain is built from TRBV28 and TRBJ2-3; D is possibly TRBD2 (5 bases). Germline CDR1 is MDHEN and CDR2 is SYDVKM. The CDR3 has 15 amino acids. V lost 3 bases and J 3 bases, leaving 13 bases between the germline ends. Here the CDR3 reads CASSFGAVGTDTQYF. The CDR3 nucleotides read TGTGCCAGCAGTTTCGGAGCGGTAGGTACAGATACGCAGTATTTT. Together with reference TRBV28 and TRBJ2-3, the CDR3 gives the full variable domain: DVKVTQSSRYLVKRTGEKVFLECVQDMDHENMFWYRQDPGLGLRLIYFSYDVKMKEKGDIPEGYSVSREKKERFSLILESASTNQTSMYLCASSFGAVGTDTQYFGPGTRLTVL.

The V and J genes are TRBV19 and TRBJ1-2, with a weak D call TRBD1 (5 bases). Trimming took off 5 bases at V and 1 base at J, with 14 bases between the two ends. The CDR3 is 15 amino acids. Germline V lookup: CDR1 LNHDA, CDR2 SQIVND (reference sequence). The CDR3 DNA reads TGTGCCAGTAGTGGGTCTGGGGCCCGTAACTATGGCTACACCTTC. Translation gives CASSGSGARNYGYTF.

The chain employs TRBV12-5 and TRBJ2-3; tentatively, D is TRBD2 (6 bases). Germline CDR1 LGHNT, CDR2 FRNRAP. Trimming removed 7 bases from V and 2 bases from J, with 16 bases in between. This CDR3 is 15 amino acids long. The CDR3 is CASAPQGLPTDTQYF. Written as DNA, the CDR3 is TGTGCTAGTGCCCCTCAGGGACTCCCCACAGATACGCAGTATTTT.

The V call is TRBV30, the J call TRBJ1-4; D may be TRBD1 (5 bases). The CDR3 length is 16 residues. Per germline, CDR1 GTSNPN and CDR2 SVGIG (reference sequence). V gave up 0 bases and J gave up 8 bases, with 19 bases separating them. CDR3 region: CAWSVRQSGLREKLFF. CDR3 bases: TGTGCCTGGAGTGTTCGACAGAGCGGTTTGAGGGAAAAACTGTTTTTT.

On this clone itself: Other DNA sequences in this specimen translate into the identical CDR3. CDR3 protein: CAISEDRGNSPLHF. In DNA, the CDR3 is TGTGCCATCAGCGAGGACAGGGGAAATTCACCCCTCCACTTT. The rearrangement links TRBV10-3 to TRBJ1-6, with TRBD1 matching over 9 bases. The CDR3 is made up of 14 amino acids. Germline CDR1 and CDR2: ENHRY and SYGVKD. Trimming removed 6 bases from V and 7 bases from J; junction bases left unmatched: 4.

This clone was recorded only once. The chain recombines TRBV5-4 with TRBJ1-4; 8 bases fit TRBD1. This CDR3 contains 15 residues. The ends lost 4 bases at V and 6 bases at J; junction bases unmatched: 8. Germline assignment: CDR1 SGHNT and CDR2 YYREEE (reference sequence). The CDR3 loop reads CASSMTGDADEKLFF. As DNA, the CDR3 is TGTGCCAGCAGCATGACAGGGGACGCGGATGAAAAACTGTTTTTT.

CDR3 nucleotides: TGCGCCAGCAGCTCGGGACAGGGACCCCAGCATTTT. Amino acids: CASSSGQGPQHF. This chain joins TRBV5-1 and TRBJ1-5, with 9 bases matching TRBD1. This CDR3 comprises 12 residues. J gave up 10 bases and V 3 bases, and 2 bases lay outside the gene matches. The V gene's germline CDR1 is SGHRS and CDR2 YFSETQ. The whole variable domain, remainder taken from reference TRBV5-1 and TRBJ1-5, is KAGVTQTPRYLIKTRGQQVTLSCSPISGHRSVSWYQQTPGQGLQFLFEYFSETQRNKGNFPGRFSGRQFSNSRSEMNVSTLELGDSALYLCASSSGQGPQHFGDGTRLSIL.